This TCR beta chain was identified during a study of beta chain features in type 1 diabetes. Study in general: On cell yields, gender and age, patients and healthy donors were similar.

The sequenced template was cDNA made from the entire isolated RNA. Assay: immunoSEQ multiplex PCR; the TCRdb copy retains only in-frame clones and omits some. Among about 68,000 clones listed, roughly 50% were seen once. Study-wide findings and caveats: Across all four CD4+ subsets, people with type 1 diabetes showed modestly shorter TCRB CDR3s. Compared to healthy donors, patients appeared to have naive, central memory and Treg TCRB repertoires that were more alike. A cDNA-based sequencing approach could over-represent cells with high TCR expression.

This clone was seen only a few times. Antigen: not known. V lost 2 bases, J lost 7 bases, and 12 bases lay in between. Germline V gene data show CDR1 as MDHEN and CDR2 as SYDVKM. CDR3 length: 13 residues. This chain links TRBV28 with TRBJ2-7; D is perhaps TRBD1 (6 bases). The specimen sequenced was central memory CD4+ T cells from blood. The source of this sequence is a young man with type 1 diabetes. The CDR3 DNA sequence: TGTGCCAGCAGTTTACCTACAGGGCGGGAGCAGTACTTC. Translated: CASSLPTGREQYF.